A single sample gave rise to the 22 T cell receptor beta chains below, sequenced in a study of T cell changes during pregnancy in multiple sclerosis. The repertoire was sequenced with immunoSEQ multiplex PCR; TCRdb's copy has only in-frame clones and lacks some. Here the sample spans 20,000 or so clones, about nine tenths being singletons. The sample consisted of CD8+ T cells from peripheral blood mononuclear cells, taken in the third trimester of pregnancy. The source of these receptors is a female donor in good health, enrolled as a control in a pregnancy study.

The chain combines TRBV4-3 with TRBJ1-1; no reliable D call. Trimming took off 0 bases at V and 4 bases at J, with 9 bases between the two ends. This CDR3 is built from 14 residues. Germline V gene sequence: CDR1 LGHNA, CDR2 YSLEER. CDR3 in amino acids: CASSQDRGSTEAFF. DNA of the CDR3: TGCGCCAGCAGCCAAGATCGCGGGAGCACTGAAGCTTTCTTT.

The count of this clone is one. This chain links TRBV4-2 with TRBJ2-1; 10 bases match TRBD2. Germline CDR1 reads LGHNA; CDR2 reads YNFKEQ. J was trimmed by 0 bases and V by 2 bases; bases with no gene match: 7. This CDR3 has 18 amino acids. The CDR3 DNA sequence: TGTGCCAGCAGCCAAACTAGCGGGATTCCAAGCTCCTACAATGAGCAGTTCTTC. It codes for CASSQTSGIPSSYNEQFF.

The J gene is TRBJ2-3, the V gene TRBV13; weak D call: TRBD1 (6 bases). Germline CDR1 is PRHDT and CDR2 is FYEKMQ (reference sequence). CDR3 size: 16 residues. V was pared by 4 bases and J by 0 bases, with 14 bases between. The chain's CDR3 is CASSSRQETSTDTQYF. The CDR3 DNA follows: TGTGCCAGCAGCTCCCGACAGGAAACGAGCACAGATACGCAGTATTTT.

This chain links TRBV4-1 with TRBJ2-5; 7 bases are shared with TRBD1. Trimming cost V 3 bases and J 2 bases; bases outside gene matches: 6. Germline CDR1 is MGHRA and CDR2 is YSYEKL. The CDR3 length is 15 residues. The CDR3 loop reads CASSQARGLQETQYF. The CDR3 DNA reads as TGCGCCAGCAGCCAGGCTAGGGGGCTTCAAGAGACCCAGTACTTC.

This clone came up once. J is TRBJ1-2 and V is TRBV5-4, with D perhaps matching TRBD1 (6 bases). The ends were cut back, 0 bases at V and 1 base at J, with 13 bases in the middle. Germline CDR1 and CDR2: SGHNT and YYREEE (reference sequence). The CDR3 has 16 residues. CDR3 nucleotide sequence: TGTGCCAGCAGCTTGGGCAGGGGCCGTCTTAACTATGGCTACACCTTC. It yields the protein CASSLGRGRLNYGYTF. Full variable domain (remainder filled in from reference TRBV5-4 and TRBJ1-2): ETGVTQSPTHLIKTRGQQVTLRCSSQSGHNTVSWYQQALGQGPQFIFQYYREEENGRGNFPPRFSGLQFPNYSSELNVNALELDDSALYLCASSLGRGRLNYGYTFGSGTRLTVV.

V is TRBV5-1 and J is TRBJ1-1; D is unresolved. Germline V gene sequence: CDR1 SGHRS, CDR2 YFSETQ. The length of the CDR3 is 12 residues. Trimming took 9 bases from V and 5 from J, leaving 14 bases between them. The CDR3 reads CAILPGRTEAFF. CDR3 bases: TGCGCCATCCTTCCCGGGAGGACTGAAGCTTTCTTT.

The chain has TRBV7-6 and TRBJ2-3; 13 bases map to TRBD2. The CDR3 is 16 amino acids. V was pared by 8 bases and J by 2 bases, with 7 bases of the junction left unmatched. From germline, CDR1 is SGHVS and CDR2 FNYEAQ. CDR3 sequence reads: CASAWTSGGLTDTQYF. CDR3 bases: TGTGCCAGCGCATGGACTAGCGGGGGCCTCACAGATACGCAGTATTTT.

This clone was seen only once. The rearrangement uses TRBV9 and TRBJ2-5, with a tentative D call TRBD2 (7 bases). There are 15 residues in the CDR3. Per germline, CDR1 SGDLS and CDR2 YYNGEE. V lost 0 bases and J lost 5, with 14 bases in between. CDR3 sequence reads: CASSVVGGRGETQYF. DNA for the CDR3: TGTGCCAGCAGCGTAGTCGGGGGGCGAGGGGAGACCCAGTACTTC.

This clone was counted a single time. The genes are TRBV29-1 and TRBJ2-1, with 9 bases identical to TRBD2. The V and J ends lost 3 bases and 4 bases, in that order; junction bases with no gene match: 4. Germline V gene data show CDR1 as SQVTM and CDR2 as ANQGSEA. This CDR3 contains 14 residues. The CDR3 region is CSVDLRGGYNEQFF. CDR3 DNA sequence: TGCAGCGTTGATCTGCGGGGGGGATACAATGAGCAGTTCTTC.

This clone has only one observation. The chain employs TRBV2 and TRBJ2-1, with a tentative D call TRBD2 (5 bases). The germline V gene encodes CDR1 SNHLY and CDR2 FYNNEI. The length of the CDR3 is 16 residues. Trimming removed 8 bases at V and 5 bases at J, with 22 bases between. The CDR3 DNA reads TGTGCCAGCCGAGGGCGGTGGGATCTGCACGACAATGAGCAGTTCTTC. Its protein is CASRGRWDLHDNEQFF.

The rearrangement uses TRBV4-2 and TRBJ1-4, with a tentative D call TRBD1 (6 bases). CDR1 is LGHNA, CDR2 YNFKEQ, per germline. V shed 0 bases and J shed 8 bases, with 16 bases lying between them. The CDR3 has 16 amino acids. The CDR3 DNA reads TGTGCCAGCAGCCAAGAGCGGACAGCCTTAATGGAAAAACTGTTTTTT. The encoded protein is CASSQERTALMEKLFF.

The chain links TRBV28 to TRBJ2-3; 10 nucleotides align to TRBD2. Germline CDR1 reads MDHEN; CDR2 reads SYDVKM. The trim removed 5 bases at V and 5 bases at J, leaving 16 bases unmatched. The CDR3 consists of 18 residues. CDR3 DNA sequence: TGTGCCAGCAGTCCCTACCTCCTTACTAGCGGGGTGGGAGATACGCAGTATTTT. It yields the protein CASSPYLLTSGVGDTQYF.

This sequence joins TRBV13 and TRBJ1-2, with TRBD1 as a possible D gene (5 bases). There are 16 residues in the CDR3. The V gene's germline CDR1 is PRHDT and CDR2 FYEKMQ (reference sequence). The ends were cut back, 0 bases at V and 3 bases at J, with 14 bases in the middle. Written as DNA, the CDR3 is TGTGCCAGCAGCTTAGGAAGGGATGACAGATACTATGGCTACACCTTC. Its protein is CASSLGRDDRYYGYTF.

The chain links TRBV5-4 to TRBJ1-2, with 8 bases lining up with TRBD1. The CDR3 consists of 14 residues. The V and J ends lost 0 bases and 4 bases, in that order; junction bases with no gene match: 2. Germline assignment: CDR1 SGHNT and CDR2 YYREEE (reference sequence). The CDR3 DNA is TGTGCCAGCAGCTTGGGGACAGGGACCTATGGCTACACCTTC. Protein: CASSLGTGTYGYTF.

The genes are TRBV9 and TRBJ1-3; 7 nucleotides match TRBD1. The CDR3 is 18 residues long. Per germline, CDR1 SGDLS and CDR2 YYNGEE. Trimming at V came to 2 bases and at J to 0 bases, leaving 11 bases not matched to a gene. This CDR3 reads CASSVPATGLDSGNTIYF. For the CDR3, the DNA is TGTGCCAGCAGCGTCCCCGCGACAGGGTTGGACTCTGGAAACACCATATATTTT.

The genes are TRBV4-3 and TRBJ2-3, with 8 bases that match TRBD2. The CDR3 runs 16 residues. Trimming removed 1 base from V and 1 base from J; junction bases left unmatched: 4. The V gene's germline CDR1 is LGHNA and CDR2 YSLEER. CDR3 sequence: CASSQGWRGGTDTQYF. In nucleotides, the CDR3 is TGCGCCAGCAGCCAAGGGTGGCGGGGGGGCACAGATACGCAGTATTTT.

This clone turned up a few times. The chain recombines TRBV28 with TRBJ1-1; D is ambiguous. This CDR3 spans 11 amino acids. CDR1 and CDR2 from the germline V gene are MDHEN and SYDVKM. The germline V and J ends were trimmed by 6 bases and 2 bases, with 4 bases remaining between them. CDR3 sequence: CASSSNTEAFF. The CDR3 DNA follows: TGTGCCAGCAGCTCTAACACTGAAGCTTTCTTT.

The V and J genes are TRBV7-9 and TRBJ2-1, with TRBD2 identical over 8 bases. This CDR3 is built from 15 residues. V trimming: 1 base; J trimming: 6 bases; junction bases outside the gene matches: 5. Germline CDR1 SEHNR, CDR2 FQNEAQ (reference sequence). CDR3 coding DNA: TGTGCCAGCAGCTTAGTGTCCGGGGGGGCCAATGAGCAGTTCTTC. Translated, it gives CASSLVSGGANEQFF. The variable domain in full, completed from reference TRBV7-9 and TRBJ2-1, reads DTGVSQNPRHKITKRGQNVTFRCDPISEHNRLYWYRQTLGQGPEFLTYFQNEAQLEKSRLLSDRFSAERPKGSFSTLEIQRTEQGDSAMYLCASSLVSGGANEQFFGPGTRLTVL.

The chain combines TRBV11-3 with TRBJ2-2; D remains ambiguous. From germline, CDR1 is SGHNT and CDR2 YENEEA. With 4 bases removed from V and 7 bases from J, the gap between germline ends came to 7 bases. The CDR3 runs to 12 residues. DNA for the CDR3: TGTGCCAGCAGCTCACCGGGCGGGGAGCTGTTTTTT. This sequence encodes CASSSPGGELFF.

J is TRBJ2-3 and V is TRBV27, with D tentatively TRBD2 (6 bases). The CDR3 has 16 amino acids. Germline CDR1 is MNHEY and CDR2 is SMNVEV (reference sequence). V lost 5 bases, J lost 3 bases, and 18 bases lay in between. The CDR3 spells CASSHMWGERTDTQYF. The DNA of the CDR3 is TGTGCCAGCAGTCACATGTGGGGGGAGCGTACAGATACGCAGTATTTT.

The chain recombines TRBV5-4 with TRBJ2-1; 7 positions match TRBD2. Trimming at V came to 6 bases and at J to 1 base, leaving 10 bases not matched to a gene. The CDR3 is 16 residues long. The V gene's germline CDR1 is SGHNT and CDR2 YYREEE (reference sequence). CDR3: CASNLVAGESYNEQFF. The CDR3 nucleotides are TGTGCCAGCAATCTGGTGGCGGGGGAATCCTACAATGAGCAGTTCTTC.

The chain is built from TRBV4-3 and TRBJ1-2; TRBD1 is a possible D gene (6 bases). The CDR3 has 16 amino acids. The V end was cut by 0 bases, the J end by 5 bases, with 16 bases between. The germline V gene has CDR1 LGHNA and CDR2 YSLEER. The CDR3 sequence is CASSQDTLQGYYGYTF. The CDR3 DNA is TGCGCCAGCAGCCAAGACACGCTACAGGGTTATTATGGCTACACCTTC.